Sequencing of this T cell receptor beta chain was carried out in a study of identical twins. TCRdb itself ran the 5' RACE reads through MiXCR, one entry per CDR3 protein. The repertoire holds 350,000 to 450,000 distinct CDR3 sequences, under 20% seen once, with more than 10% in the top ten. From germline, CDR1 is SGDLS and CDR2 YYNGEE. This CDR3 is 17 amino acids long. V gave up 2 bases and J gave up 0 bases, with 12 bases separating them. The chain carries TRBV9 and TRBJ2-6; D could derive from TRBD1 or TRBD2 (5 bases each). The sequence came from a man between 50 and 59 years old in good health. The sequenced sample was naive T cells sorted from blood. In DNA form, the CDR3 reads TGTGCCAGCAGCGTTACGGGGCTCACCTCTGGGGCCAACGTCCTGACTTTC. This codes for CASSVTGLTSGANVLTF.